This TCR beta chain is from a study of human T cells and chemical hapten exposure. Overall study: For the roughly 24-week duration of the study, patients were given weekly doses of diphenylcyclopropenone on the scalp.

TCRdb independently ran MiXCR on the RACE reads; one entry per CDR3 protein. The table has around 110,000 distinct CDR3 sequences, 9.5% to 13% seen once. In germline, CDR1 is SGHVS, CDR2 FNYEAQ. Trimming took off 3 bases at V and 4 bases at J, with 12 bases between the two ends. This CDR3 comprises 14 residues. This clonotype was seen a handful of times. Time point here: patch test 1, 2 weeks after DPC sensitization. Noted treatment: therapeutic diphenylcyclopropenone sensitization with weekly scalp DPC. Unfractionated whole blood was the source of the extracted total RNA. The sequencing used whole blood, collected in connection with sensitization to the hapten diphenylcyclopropenone (DPC). V and J are TRBV7-6 and TRBJ1-1; a weak D match, TRBD1 (5 bases). The sequence was obtained from a woman aged 45-65 years with alopecia areata. Some clones in this sample may be carry-over from other donors' samples. Here the CDR3 DNA reads TGTGCCAGCAGCTTGTTTTCGGGGGGCACTGAAGCTTTCTTT. Amino acid sequence: CASSLFSGGTEAFF.